A single sample gave rise to the 15 T cell receptor beta chains below, sequenced in a study of blood T cell repertoires in COVID-19 (dated by TCRdb to the early 2020s). The library was obtained by the immunoSEQ multiplex PCR assay. The clones in this table, taken by TCRdb from immuneACCESS, are in-frame only. Not every clone is retained; where verified, under half of the shortfall comes from an unresolved V gene, and the cause of the rest is unknown. The sample table shows a few hundred thousand clones, and more than 85% are seen once. The ten most abundant clones make up 2% to 3% of the sample. Sequenced material: peripheral blood. Source of these receptors: a young adult with COVID-19, enrolled during active disease.

The genes are TRBV27 and TRBJ2-2; TRBD1 might be the D (5 bases). The CDR3 is 17 residues long. The germline V gene encodes CDR1 MNHEY and CDR2 SMNVEV (reference sequence). V was pared by 1 base and J by 7 bases, with 19 bases between. The CDR3 region is CASSLLGARGNVGELFF. The CDR3 region has the DNA TGTGCCAGCAGTTTATTAGGGGCTAGGGGCAATGTCGGGGAGCTGTTTTTT.

Worth noting for this clone: Distinct nucleotide sequences in the sample also encode this CDR3. The chain couples TRBV5-6 to TRBJ1-5; possibly TRBD1 for D (5 bases). The germline V and J ends were trimmed by 4 bases and 3 bases, with 8 bases remaining between them. The CDR3 is made up of 13 amino acids. Germline V gene sequence: CDR1 SGHDT, CDR2 YYEEEE. CDR3 sequence (DNA): TGTGCCAGCAGCCTGGGACTCAATCAGCCCCAGCATTTT. Amino acid sequence: CASSLGLNQPQHF.

V and J are TRBV19 and TRBJ1-2; weak D call: TRBD1 (6 bases). Germline V CDR1 and CDR2: LNHDA, SQIVND (reference sequence). The CDR3 loop spans 16 amino acids. Trimming cost V 9 bases and J 4 bases, with 24 bases left between them. CDR3 nucleotides: TGTGCCAGCCAAGCTCTGCCAGGGGCTGGGAGCTATGGCTACACCTTC. Its protein is CASQALPGAGSYGYTF.

The rearrangement joins TRBV11-2 to TRBJ2-1; a possible D gene is TRBD2 (5 bases). Germline CDR1 is SGHAT and CDR2 is FQNNGV. V dropped 5 bases and J dropped 9 bases, with 11 bases sitting between them. The CDR3 runs 12 residues. CDR3 nucleotides: TGTGCCAGCAGCCTCGGGGTGAGTGAGCAGTTCTTC. Its translation: CASSLGVSEQFF.

The chain combines TRBV2 with TRBJ2-3; TRBD2 matches 13 bases. The CDR3 is 16 amino acids. V shed 6 bases, J shed 5 bases, and the junction held 8 bases outside the gene matches. The germline V gene encodes CDR1 SNHLY and CDR2 FYNNEI. The CDR3 DNA sequence: TGTGCCAGCAGAGATCTTGGACTAGCGGGGGTAGATACGCAGTATTTT. Its protein is CASRDLGLAGVDTQYF.

The chain combines TRBV19 with TRBJ1-5; perhaps TRBD1 as D (6 bases). The V end lost 3 bases, the J end lost 6 bases, and 12 bases lay between the germline ends. Germline lookup yields CDR1 LNHDA and CDR2 SQIVND (reference sequence). This CDR3 is 14 amino acids long. The CDR3 DNA reads as TGTGCCAGTAGTATTGTGGGGGCAGCTCAGCCCCAGCATTTT. The encoded protein is CASSIVGAAQPQHF.

The V and J genes are TRBV5-1 and TRBJ2-3; TRBD2 agrees at 9 bases. Germline-derived CDR1 and CDR2 are SGHRS and YFSETQ. The CDR3 spans 15 residues. V was pared by 2 bases and J by 0 bases, with 1 base of the junction left unmatched. CDR3 amino acids: CASSLTSGSTDTQYF. The CDR3 DNA follows: TGCGCCAGCAGCTTAACTAGCGGGAGCACAGATACGCAGTATTTT.

This chain joins TRBV6-4 and TRBJ2-3; D is unresolved. Germline V gene sequence: CDR1 MRHNA, CDR2 SNTAGT. This CDR3 region has 13 residues. Trimming removed 3 bases from V and 0 bases from J, with 4 bases in between. Here the CDR3 reads CASSEQSTDTQYF. The CDR3 coding sequence is TGTGCCAGCAGTGAACAGAGCACAGATACGCAGTATTTT.

This sequence joins TRBV13 and TRBJ2-1; the match to TRBD2 covers 10 bases. Trimming cost V 5 bases and J 6 bases; bases outside gene matches: 7. The CDR3 has 15 residues. Germline V gene sequence: CDR1 PRHDT, CDR2 FYEKMQ (reference sequence). The CDR3 DNA sequence: TGTGCCAGCAGCCCCGGGACTAGCGATGGCAATGAGCAGTTCTTC. This translates into CASSPGTSDGNEQFF. The whole variable domain, filled in from reference TRBV13 and TRBJ2-1, reads AAGVIQSPRHLIKEKRETATLKCYPIPRHDTVYWYQQGPGQDPQFLISFYEKMQSDKGSIPDRFSAQQFSDYHSELNMSSLELGDSALYFCASSPGTSDGNEQFFGPGTRLTVL.

This chain joins TRBV7-9 and TRBJ1-2; TRBD1 matches 10 bases. The CDR3 is made up of 14 amino acids. Per germline, CDR1 SEHNR and CDR2 FQNEAQ (reference sequence). The V and J ends lost 8 bases and 4 bases, in that order; junction bases with no gene match: 7. The CDR3: CASAIRDRGYGYTF. DNA for the CDR3: TGTGCCAGCGCAATACGGGACAGGGGCTATGGCTACACCTTC.

This clone was detected once. The chain recombines TRBV25-1 with TRBJ2-7, with a possible D match to TRBD1 (6 bases). This CDR3 has 13 amino acids. CDR1 is MGHDK, CDR2 SYGVNS, per germline. V was clipped by 6 bases and J by 2 bases, with 11 bases between them. Here the CDR3 reads CASSLAGAYEQYF. The CDR3 DNA sequence: TGTGCCAGCAGCTTGGCAGGGGCCTACGAGCAGTACTTC.

Notes on this clone: The same CDR3 arises from other DNA sequences in this sample as well. V and J are TRBV7-3 and TRBJ2-7, with 8 bases lining up with TRBD1. The CDR3 runs to 13 residues. CDR1 is SGHTA, CDR2 FQGTGA, per germline. The J segment lost 4 bases and the V segment lost 5 bases, leaving 4 bases of the junction unmatched. The CDR3 spells CASSLTGGYEQYF. CDR3 nucleotide sequence: TGTGCCAGCAGCCTTACAGGGGGGTACGAGCAGTACTTC.

The chain is built from TRBV11-2 and TRBJ1-1, with 11 bases matching TRBD1. CDR3 length: 16 residues. J lost 4 bases, V lost 6 bases, and 10 bases had no gene match. The germline CDR1 and CDR2 sequences are SGHAT and FQNNGV. CDR3 in DNA: TGTGCCAGCAGTTTCGGGACAGGGGGTTTGGGCACTGAAGCTTTCTTT. It codes for CASSFGTGGLGTEAFF.

This sequence joins TRBV25-1 and TRBJ2-5; no reliable D call. This CDR3 contains 14 residues. Germline V gene lookup returns CDR1 MGHDK and CDR2 SYGVNS. V was clipped by 1 base and J by 5 bases, with 11 bases between them. CDR3 sequence: CASSEFNQVETQYF. As DNA, the CDR3 is TGTGCCAGCAGTGAATTTAATCAGGTGGAGACCCAGTACTTC.

The J gene is TRBJ1-1, the V gene TRBV29-1, with 7 bases that match TRBD1. The ends lost 1 base at V and 3 bases at J; junction bases unmatched: 5. The CDR3 length is 14 residues. Looked up from germline, CDR1 is SQVTM and CDR2 is ANQGSEA. This CDR3 is CSVEGDSSYTEAFF. CDR3 DNA: TGCAGCGTTGAAGGGGACAGCTCCTACACTGAAGCTTTCTTT.